These 21 T cell receptor beta chains were all obtained from the same sample, sequenced in a study of T cell changes during pregnancy in multiple sclerosis. Some clones are missing from TCRdb's copy, which holds only in-frame ones; the method was immunoSEQ multiplex PCR. Altogether some 77,000 clones are present, roughly 91% being singletons, with the ten largest covering 2.5% to 3%. Sample: peripheral blood, taken after pregnancy. These receptors were collected from a female donor in good health, enrolled as a control in a pregnancy study.

This clone was counted a single time. The chain carries TRBV5-1 and TRBJ1-1; possibly TRBD1 for D (6 bases). Trimming took 0 bases from V and 1 from J, leaving 10 bases between them. Germline V gene data show CDR1 as SGHRS and CDR2 as YFSETQ. The CDR3 is 15 amino acids. The CDR3 nucleotides read TGCGCCAGCAGCTTGGAGGGGGTTGGGAACACTGAAGCTTTCTTT. This encodes CASSLEGVGNTEAFF. The variable domain in full, with the rest retrieved from reference TRBV5-1 and TRBJ1-1, is KAGVTQTPRYLIKTRGQQVTLSCSPISGHRSVSWYQQTPGQGLQFLFEYFSETQRNKGNFPGRFSGRQFSNSRSEMNVSTLELGDSALYLCASSLEGVGNTEAFFGQGTRLTVV.

The chain couples TRBV2 to TRBJ2-2; 8 bases match TRBD2. The CDR3 extends over 14 amino acids. J gave up 0 bases and V 8 bases, and 2 bases lay outside the gene matches. CDR1 and CDR2 from the germline V gene are SNHLY and FYNNEI. The CDR3 protein is CASAGGANTGELFF. The CDR3 DNA sequence: TGTGCCAGCGCCGGGGGGGCGAACACCGGGGAGCTGTTTTTT.

The CDR3 loop reads CASSTRQRSGTGELFF. For the CDR3, the DNA is TGTGCCAGCAGTACTAGACAGAGGAGCGGGACCGGGGAGCTGTTTTTT. J is TRBJ2-2 and V is TRBV27, with D possibly being TRBD2 (6 bases). The CDR3 length is 16 residues. The V end was cut by 5 bases, the J end by 5 bases, with 18 bases between. Germline V gene lookup returns CDR1 MNHEY and CDR2 SMNVEV (reference sequence).

The chain uses TRBV7-9 and TRBJ1-2, with TRBD1 matching 9 bases. CDR3 length: 15 residues. Germline V gene data show CDR1 as SEHNR and CDR2 as FQNEAQ (reference sequence). Germline trimming cut 5 bases from V and 4 bases from J; bases unmatched to any gene: 8. The CDR3, as DNA: TGTGCCAGCAGCCAACCATCGGACAGGGGCTATGGCTACACCTTC. Translation gives CASSQPSDRGYGYTF.

V gene TRBV11-2 combines with J gene TRBJ1-4; 9 bases align to TRBD1. CDR3 length equals 15 residues. The V and J ends lost 5 bases and 6 bases, in that order; junction bases with no gene match: 7. CDR1 is SGHAT and CDR2 is FQNNGV in the germline V gene. CDR3 protein: CASSAAGQGYEKLFF. The CDR3 DNA follows: TGTGCCAGCAGCGCGGCGGGACAGGGATATGAAAAACTGTTTTTT.

This clone was counted between two and nine times. The chain carries TRBV30 and TRBJ1-2, with 10 nucleotides matching TRBD1. This CDR3 spans 14 amino acids. Germline loops: CDR1 GTSNPN, CDR2 SVGIG (reference sequence). With 0 bases clipped from V and 8 bases from J, the junction kept 6 bases outside the gene matches. The CDR3 reads CAWSVRDRGGGYTF. The CDR3 DNA sequence: TGTGCCTGGAGTGTACGGGACAGGGGCGGAGGCTACACCTTC.

V gene TRBV19 combines with J gene TRBJ2-7; perhaps TRBD1 as D (5 bases). Germline assignment: CDR1 LNHDA and CDR2 SQIVND (reference sequence). The ends were cut back, 3 bases at V and 1 base at J, with 10 bases in the middle. The CDR3 has 14 residues. CDR3 protein: CASSMTDHSYEQYF. In DNA, the CDR3 is TGTGCCAGTAGTATGACAGATCATTCCTACGAGCAGTACTTC.

This sequence joins TRBV18 and TRBJ1-5; no clear D. Trimming removed 1 base from V and 9 bases from J, with 7 bases in between. Germline CDR1 KGHSH, CDR2 LQKENI. The CDR3 runs to 12 residues. CDR3 loop: CASSPQGGPQHF. The CDR3 bases are TGTGCCAGCTCACCACAAGGAGGGCCCCAGCATTTT.

The V gene is TRBV9, the J gene TRBJ1-2; D uncertain. CDR3 size: 15 residues. The germline V gene has CDR1 SGDLS and CDR2 YYNGEE. The V and J ends lost 0 bases and 0 bases respectively, with 9 bases between them. CDR3 residues: CASSVGRQANYGYTF. CDR3 DNA sequence: TGTGCCAGCAGCGTAGGAAGGCAGGCTAACTATGGCTACACCTTC. The whole variable domain, remainder taken from reference TRBV9 and TRBJ1-2, is DSGVTQTPKHLITATGQRVTLRCSPRSGDLSVYWYQQSLDQGLQFLIQYYNGEERAKGNILERFSAQQFPDLHSELNLSSLELGDSALYFCASSVGRQANYGYTFGSGTRLTVV.

The genes are TRBV7-3 and TRBJ2-1; D gene unclear. The CDR3 has 18 residues. V was pared by 2 bases and J by 8 bases, with 25 bases between. The germline CDR1 and CDR2 sequences are SGHTA and FQGTGA. The CDR3 reads CASSLAPPGIRVIDEQFF. CDR3 DNA sequence: TGTGCCAGCAGCTTAGCCCCCCCGGGTATACGTGTTATCGATGAGCAGTTCTTC.

The CDR3 coding sequence is TGTGCCAGCAGCGTCACCCCGGGATCGGGACAGCTAGGGGACTATGGCTACACCTTC. Translating it yields CASSVTPGSGQLGDYGYTF. The chain combines TRBV9 with TRBJ1-2; 7 bases are shared with TRBD1. The ends lost 2 bases at V and 3 bases at J; junction bases unmatched: 19. Germline CDR1 and CDR2: SGDLS and YYNGEE. The CDR3 runs 19 residues. The full variable domain, rest sourced from reference TRBV9 and TRBJ1-2, is DSGVTQTPKHLITATGQRVTLRCSPRSGDLSVYWYQQSLDQGLQFLIQYYNGEERAKGNILERFSAQQFPDLHSELNLSSLELGDSALYFCASSVTPGSGQLGDYGYTFGSGTRLTVV.

The chain carries TRBV27 and TRBJ2-5; 9 positions match TRBD2. V gave up 3 bases and J gave up 2 bases; unmatched junction bases: 4. In germline, CDR1 is MNHEY, CDR2 SMNVEV (reference sequence). The CDR3 extends over 15 amino acids. The CDR3 is CASSFYLAGQETQYF. In DNA form, the CDR3 reads TGTGCCAGCAGTTTCTACCTAGCGGGACAAGAGACCCAGTACTTC.

This rearrangement joins TRBV4-1 to TRBJ2-1; D remains ambiguous. The V gene lost 4 bases and the J gene lost 0 bases, with 22 bases spanning the gap. Germline CDR1 is MGHRA and CDR2 is YSYEKL. The CDR3 has 19 amino acids. CDR3 loop: CASSPRRLWSSSSYNEQFF. The CDR3 DNA is TGCGCCAGCAGCCCCAGACGGCTATGGAGTTCCAGCTCCTACAATGAGCAGTTCTTC.

The gene calls are TRBV30 and TRBJ1-2, with 9 bases aligning to TRBD1. The V gene's germline CDR1 is GTSNPN and CDR2 SVGIG (reference sequence). With 5 bases clipped from V and 4 bases from J, the junction kept 5 bases outside the gene matches. The CDR3 extends over 13 amino acids. The CDR3 DNA is TGTGCCTGGGGGACAGGGCCGCGCTATGGCTACACCTTC. Translated: CAWGTGPRYGYTF.

Written as DNA, the CDR3 is TGTGCCAGCAGCTTAGTGGGGACAGCTATGAACACTGAAGCTTTCTTT. This translates into CASSLVGTAMNTEAFF. The chain recombines TRBV7-2 with TRBJ1-1; 7 nucleotides line up with TRBD1. Germline values: CDR1 SGHTA, CDR2 FQGNSA. The CDR3 contains 16 residues. With V trimmed by 1 base and J by 0 bases, 5 bases remained unmatched.

The chain couples TRBV5-5 to TRBJ1-2; perhaps TRBD1 as D (6 bases). V shed 5 bases and J shed 8 bases, with 19 bases lying between them. This CDR3 is 14 amino acids long. Per germline, CDR1 SGHKS and CDR2 YYEKEE (reference sequence). The CDR3 bases are TGTGCCAGCAGAACAGGGTTTTCGGGTCGCGGCTACACCTTC. It is translated as CASRTGFSGRGYTF.

V is TRBV13 and J is TRBJ1-3; D is uncertain. The V and J ends lost 7 bases and 4 bases respectively, with 17 bases between them. The V gene's germline CDR1 is PRHDT and CDR2 FYEKMQ (reference sequence). CDR3 length equals 15 residues. Here the CDR3 reads CASNPPLSRGNTIYF. The CDR3 coding sequence is TGTGCCAGCAACCCCCCTTTGTCGCGGGGAAACACCATATATTTT.

This rearrangement joins TRBV19 to TRBJ1-6, with TRBD1 matching 7 bases. The CDR3 runs 16 residues. V lost 6 bases and J lost 0; bases outside the gene matches: 5. Germline V gives CDR1 LNHDA, CDR2 SQIVND (reference sequence). DNA of the CDR3: TGTGCCAGTAGGCAGGGGGTGCTCTCCTATAATTCACCCCTCCACTTT. Residues: CASRQGVLSYNSPLHF.

CDR3: CASSSSDYLGDTQYF. In nucleotides, the CDR3 is TGTGCCAGCAGCTCCTCGGACTACCTCGGAGATACGCAGTATTTT. The J gene is TRBJ2-3, the V gene TRBV11-3; D is possibly TRBD2 (6 bases). The CDR3 is 15 residues long. Germline CDR1 is SGHNT and CDR2 is YENEEA. V lost 4 bases to trimming and J lost 5 bases, with 16 bases between them.

The chain recombines TRBV19 with TRBJ1-2; 7 bases align to TRBD1. The CDR3 length is 14 residues. V shed 5 bases, J shed 8 bases, and the junction held 11 bases outside the gene matches. Germline assignment: CDR1 LNHDA and CDR2 SQIVND (reference sequence). The CDR3 bases are TGTGCCAGTAGTCCAGACCTCCAGGGGGAAGGCTACACCTTC. Translated: CASSPDLQGEGYTF.

The chain joins TRBV12-5 to TRBJ2-7; 9 nucleotides line up with TRBD1. Germline CDR1 is LGHNT and CDR2 is FRNRAP. This CDR3 has 14 amino acids. J lost 6 bases, V lost 7 bases, and 10 bases had no gene match. CDR3 in DNA: TGTGCTAGTGCCCCATCGGGACAGGGTTCCGAGCAGTACTTC. It encodes CASAPSGQGSEQYF. The complete variable domain, with remaining parts taken from reference TRBV12-5 and TRBJ2-7, reads DARVTQTPRHKVTEMGQEVTMRCQPILGHNTVFWYRQTMMQGLELLAYFRNRAPLDDSGMPKDRFSAEMPDATLATLKIQPSEPRDSAVYFCASAPSGQGSEQYFGPGTRLTVT.